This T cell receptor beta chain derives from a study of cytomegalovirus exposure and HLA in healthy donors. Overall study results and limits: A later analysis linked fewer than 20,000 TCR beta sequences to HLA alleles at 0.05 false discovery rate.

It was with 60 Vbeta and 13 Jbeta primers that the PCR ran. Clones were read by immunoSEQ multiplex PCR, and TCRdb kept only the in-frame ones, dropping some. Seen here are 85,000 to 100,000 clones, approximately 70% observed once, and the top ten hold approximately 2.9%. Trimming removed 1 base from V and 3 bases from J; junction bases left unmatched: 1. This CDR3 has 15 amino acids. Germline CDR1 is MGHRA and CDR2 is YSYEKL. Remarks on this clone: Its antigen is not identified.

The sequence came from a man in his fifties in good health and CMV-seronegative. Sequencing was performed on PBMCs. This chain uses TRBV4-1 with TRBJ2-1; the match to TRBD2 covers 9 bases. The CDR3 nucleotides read TGCGCCAGCAGCCAAGGACTAGCGGTCTACAATGAGCAGTTCTTC. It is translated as CASSQGLAVYNEQFF.